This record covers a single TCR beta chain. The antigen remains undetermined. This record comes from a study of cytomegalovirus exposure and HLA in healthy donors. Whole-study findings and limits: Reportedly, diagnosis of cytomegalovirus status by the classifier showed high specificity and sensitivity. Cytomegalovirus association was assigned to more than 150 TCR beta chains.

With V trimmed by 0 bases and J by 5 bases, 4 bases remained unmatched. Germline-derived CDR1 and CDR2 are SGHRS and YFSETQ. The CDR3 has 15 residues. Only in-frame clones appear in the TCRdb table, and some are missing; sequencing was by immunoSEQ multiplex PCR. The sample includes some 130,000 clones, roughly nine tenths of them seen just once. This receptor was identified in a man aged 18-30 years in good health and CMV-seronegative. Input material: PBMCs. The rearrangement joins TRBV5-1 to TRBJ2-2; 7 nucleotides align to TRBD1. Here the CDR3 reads CASSLAETGTGELFF. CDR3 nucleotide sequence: TGCGCCAGCAGCTTGGCCGAGACAGGGACCGGGGAGCTGTTTTTT.